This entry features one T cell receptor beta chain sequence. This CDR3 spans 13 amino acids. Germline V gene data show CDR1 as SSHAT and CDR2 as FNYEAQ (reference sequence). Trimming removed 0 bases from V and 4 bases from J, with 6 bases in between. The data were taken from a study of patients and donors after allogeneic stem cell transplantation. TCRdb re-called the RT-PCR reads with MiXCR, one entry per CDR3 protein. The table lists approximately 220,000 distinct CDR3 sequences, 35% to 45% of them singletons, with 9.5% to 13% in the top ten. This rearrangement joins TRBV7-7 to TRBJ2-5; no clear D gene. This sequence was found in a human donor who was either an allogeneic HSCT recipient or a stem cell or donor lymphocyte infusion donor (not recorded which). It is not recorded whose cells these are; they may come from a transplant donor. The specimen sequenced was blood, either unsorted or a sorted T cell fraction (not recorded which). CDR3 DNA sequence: TGTGCCAGCAGCTTAGCGCCACCAGAGACCCAGTACTTC. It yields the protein CASSLAPPETQYF.